Sequencing of this T cell receptor beta chain was carried out in a study of T cell responses to AZD1222 COVID-19 vaccine. Study conclusions and caveats: AZD1222 recipients seropositive at baseline numbered only six. The study found Spike-specific TCR breadth and depth rose after two AZD1222 doses. Unmutated variant regions are reportedly targeted by nearly half of spike-specific TCRs.

Method: immunoSEQ multiplex PCR; TCRdb's copy keeps in-frame clones and lacks some. The sample consists of 100,000 to 120,000 clones, approximately 94% of them appearing once. V was shortened by 2 bases and J by 9 bases, with 13 bases between the two germline ends. The CDR3 is 13 amino acids. To note about this clone: Its target is unknown.

The source of this sequence is an adult who received the AZD1222 COVID-19 vaccine. The sequences come from peripheral blood, collected 28 days after the second AZD1222 dose. This chain uses TRBV12-3 or TRBV12-4 with TRBJ1-1; possibly TRBD1 for D (5 bases). As DNA, the CDR3 is TGTGCCAGCAGTTTACAACTTGGGACTAAAGCTTTCTTT. It yields the protein CASSLQLGTKAFF.